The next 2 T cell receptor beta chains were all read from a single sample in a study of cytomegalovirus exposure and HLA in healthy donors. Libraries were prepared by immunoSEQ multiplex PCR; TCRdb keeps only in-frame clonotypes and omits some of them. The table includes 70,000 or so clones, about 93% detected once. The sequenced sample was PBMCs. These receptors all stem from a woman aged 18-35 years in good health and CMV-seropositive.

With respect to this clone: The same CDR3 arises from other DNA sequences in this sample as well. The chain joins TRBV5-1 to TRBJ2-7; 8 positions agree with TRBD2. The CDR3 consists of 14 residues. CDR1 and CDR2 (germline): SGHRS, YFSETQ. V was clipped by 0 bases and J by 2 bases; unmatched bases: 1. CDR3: CASSLGSGAYEQYF. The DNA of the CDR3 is TGCGCCAGCAGCTTGGGTAGCGGGGCCTACGAGCAGTACTTC.

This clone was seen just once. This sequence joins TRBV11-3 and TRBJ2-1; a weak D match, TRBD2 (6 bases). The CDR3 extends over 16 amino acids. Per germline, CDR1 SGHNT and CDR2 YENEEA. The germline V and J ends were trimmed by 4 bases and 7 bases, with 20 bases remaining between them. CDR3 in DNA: TGTGCCAGCAGCTCACGCTCTGGCGGGGCAGAGAATGAGCAGTTCTTC. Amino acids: CASSSRSGGAENEQFF.